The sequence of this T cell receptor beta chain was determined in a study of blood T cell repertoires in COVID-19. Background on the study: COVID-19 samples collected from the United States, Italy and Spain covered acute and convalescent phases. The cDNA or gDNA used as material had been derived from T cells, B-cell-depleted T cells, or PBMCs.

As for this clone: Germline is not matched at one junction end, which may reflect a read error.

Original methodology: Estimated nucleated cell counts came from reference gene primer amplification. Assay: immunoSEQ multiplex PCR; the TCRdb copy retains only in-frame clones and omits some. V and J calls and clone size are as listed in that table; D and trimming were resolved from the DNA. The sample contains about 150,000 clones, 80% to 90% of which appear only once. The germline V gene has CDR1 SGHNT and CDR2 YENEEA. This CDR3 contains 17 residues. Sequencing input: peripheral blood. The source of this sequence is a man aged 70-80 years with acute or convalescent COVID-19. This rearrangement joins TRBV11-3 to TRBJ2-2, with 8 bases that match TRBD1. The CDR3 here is CASSLDPQGAGHRGAVF. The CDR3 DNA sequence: TGTGCCAGCAGCTTAGACCCCCAGGGGGCTGGGCACCGGGGAGCTGTTTTT. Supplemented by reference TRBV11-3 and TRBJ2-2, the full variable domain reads EAGVVQSPRYKIIEKKQPVAFWCNPISGHNTLYWYLQNLGQGPELLIRYENEEAVDDSQLPKDRFSAERLKGVDSTLKIQPAELGDSAVYLCASSLDPQGAGHRGAVFGEGSRLTVL.